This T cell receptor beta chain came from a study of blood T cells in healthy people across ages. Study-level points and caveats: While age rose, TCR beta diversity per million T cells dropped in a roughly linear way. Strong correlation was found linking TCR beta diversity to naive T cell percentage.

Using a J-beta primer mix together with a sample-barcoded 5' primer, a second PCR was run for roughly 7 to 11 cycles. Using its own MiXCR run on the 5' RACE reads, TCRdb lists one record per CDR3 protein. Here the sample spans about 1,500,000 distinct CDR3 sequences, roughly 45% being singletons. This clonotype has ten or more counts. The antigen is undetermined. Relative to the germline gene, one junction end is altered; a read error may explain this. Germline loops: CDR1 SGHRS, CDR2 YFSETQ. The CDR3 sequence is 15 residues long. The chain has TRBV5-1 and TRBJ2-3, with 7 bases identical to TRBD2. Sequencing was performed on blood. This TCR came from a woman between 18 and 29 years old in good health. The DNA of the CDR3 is TGTGCCAGCAGCTTAGTAGGCGGGAGAACAGATACGCAGTATTTT. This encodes CASSLVGGRTDTQYF.